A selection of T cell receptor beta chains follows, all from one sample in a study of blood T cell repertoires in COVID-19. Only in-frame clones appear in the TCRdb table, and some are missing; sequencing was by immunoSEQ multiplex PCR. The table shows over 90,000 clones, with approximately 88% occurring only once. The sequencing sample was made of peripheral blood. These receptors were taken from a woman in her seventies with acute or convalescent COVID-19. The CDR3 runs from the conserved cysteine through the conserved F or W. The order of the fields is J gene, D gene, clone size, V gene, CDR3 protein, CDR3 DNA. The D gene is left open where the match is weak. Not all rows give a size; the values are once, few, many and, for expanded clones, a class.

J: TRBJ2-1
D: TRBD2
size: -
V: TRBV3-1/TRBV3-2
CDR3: CASSQALAGGGNEQFF
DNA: TGTGCCAGCAGCCAAGCCCTAGCGGGAGGGGGCAATGAGCAGTTCTTC

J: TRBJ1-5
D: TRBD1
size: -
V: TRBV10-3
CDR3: CAIRDREYQPQHF
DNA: TGTGCCATCAGGGACAGGGAGTATCAGCCCCAGCATTTT

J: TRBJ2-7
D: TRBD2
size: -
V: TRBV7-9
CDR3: CASTLAGGRRLYF
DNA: TGTGCCAGCACCTTAGCGGGAGGGCGACGTCTGTACTTC

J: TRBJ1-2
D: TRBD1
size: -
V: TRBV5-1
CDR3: CASSLEGQGSYGYTF
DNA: TGCGCCAGCAGCTTGGAGGGACAGGGCAGCTATGGCTACACCTTC

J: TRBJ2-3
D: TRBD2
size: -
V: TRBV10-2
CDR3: CASSDRILAGVDTQYF
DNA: TGCGCCAGCAGTGATAGAATCCTAGCGGGAGTAGATACGCAGTATTTT

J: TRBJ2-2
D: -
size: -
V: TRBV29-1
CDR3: CSVGLVQSGELFF
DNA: TGCAGCGTTGGACTAGTTCAGTCCGGGGAGCTGTTTTTT

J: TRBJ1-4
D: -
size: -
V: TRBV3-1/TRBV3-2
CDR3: CASSNVLNEKLFF
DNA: TGTGCCAGCAGCAACGTCCTAAATGAAAAACTGTTTTTT

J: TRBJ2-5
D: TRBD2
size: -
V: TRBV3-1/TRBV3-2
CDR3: CASSQERGGILAYQETQYF
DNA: TGTGCCAGCAGCCAAGAGCGGGGGGGGATACTAGCGTACCAAGAGACCCAGTACTTC

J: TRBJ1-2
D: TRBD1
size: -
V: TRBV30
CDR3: CAWRGGQGVLSGYTF
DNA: TGTGCCTGGAGAGGCGGACAGGGCGTCCTCTCTGGCTACACCTTC

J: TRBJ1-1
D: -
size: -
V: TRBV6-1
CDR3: CASSERGRLAFF
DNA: TGTGCCAGCAGTGAAAGGGGTCGATTGGCTTTCTTT

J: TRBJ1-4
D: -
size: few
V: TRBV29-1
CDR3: CSVALAGAANEKLFF
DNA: TGCAGCGTCGCCCTGGCGGGGGCGGCTAATGAAAAACTGTTTTTT

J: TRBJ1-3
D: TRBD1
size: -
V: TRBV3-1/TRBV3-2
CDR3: CASSQEGGGGTGLSSGNTIYF
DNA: TGTGCCAGCAGCCAAGAAGGCGGTGGAGGGACAGGGCTGAGCTCTGGAAACACCATATATTTT

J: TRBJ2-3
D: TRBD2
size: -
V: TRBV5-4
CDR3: CASSLGARGGTDTQYF
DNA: TGTGCCAGCAGCTTGGGGGCGCGGGGGGGCACAGATACGCAGTATTTT

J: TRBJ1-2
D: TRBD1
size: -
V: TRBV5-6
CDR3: CASSPQGEGYTF
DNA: TGTGCCAGCAGCCCTCAGGGGGAGGGCTACACCTTC

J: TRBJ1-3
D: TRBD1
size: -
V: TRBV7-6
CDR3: CASSLVPGTGEGNTIYF
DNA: TGTGCCAGCAGCTTAGTCCCCGGGACAGGGGAAGGAAACACCATATATTTT

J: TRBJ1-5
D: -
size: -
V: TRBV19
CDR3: CASSIEGAQPQHF
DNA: TGTGCCAGTAGTATAGAGGGGGCTCAGCCCCAGCATTTT

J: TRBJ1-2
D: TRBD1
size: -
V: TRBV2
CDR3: CASSEIGQGYGYTF
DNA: TGTGCCAGCAGTGAAATCGGACAGGGGTATGGCTACACCTTC

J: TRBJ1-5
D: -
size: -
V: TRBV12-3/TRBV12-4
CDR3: CASSPAAGPQHF
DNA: TGTGCCAGCAGTCCAGCTGCGGGTCCCCAGCATTTT

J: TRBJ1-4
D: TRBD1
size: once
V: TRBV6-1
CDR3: CASSEAVGTGGTAKLFF
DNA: TGTGCCAGCAGTGAAGCAGTGGGGACAGGGGGCACAGCAAAACTGTTTTTT

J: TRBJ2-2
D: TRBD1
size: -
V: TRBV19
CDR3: CASSQGAGLGNTGELFF
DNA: TGTGCCAGTAGTCAGGGGGCAGGCTTAGGGAACACCGGGGAGCTGTTTTTT

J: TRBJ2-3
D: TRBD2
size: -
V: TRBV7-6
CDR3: CASSLGGLAGRGTDTQYF
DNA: TGTGCCAGCAGCTTAGGGGGACTAGCGGGGCGTGGCACAGATACGCAGTATTTT

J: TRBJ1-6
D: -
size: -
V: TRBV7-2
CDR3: CASSLSGRSSYNSPLHF
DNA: TGTGCCAGCAGCTTATCGGGTAGGAGCTCCTATAATTCACCCCTCCACTTT

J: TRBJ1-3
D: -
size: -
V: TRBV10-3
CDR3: CAISEGRNSYSGNTIYF
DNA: TGTGCCATCAGTGAGGGTCGTAACAGCTACTCTGGAAACACCATATATTTT

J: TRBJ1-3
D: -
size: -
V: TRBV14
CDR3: CASSQDGLSGNTIYF
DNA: TGTGCCAGCAGCCAGGACGGACTCTCTGGAAACACCATATATTTT

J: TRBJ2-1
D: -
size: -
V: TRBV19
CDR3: CASGGTKKGSDEQFF
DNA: TGTGCCAGTGGGGGGACCAAAAAGGGGAGTGATGAGCAGTTCTTC

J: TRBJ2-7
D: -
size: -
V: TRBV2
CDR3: CASRENSVSYEQYF
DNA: TGTGCCAGCAGGGAAAACAGTGTCTCCTACGAGCAGTACTTC

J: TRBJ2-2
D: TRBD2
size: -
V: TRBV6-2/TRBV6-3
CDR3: CASSMTSGGAGELFF
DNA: TGTGCCAGCAGTATGACTAGCGGGGGGGCCGGGGAGCTGTTTTTT

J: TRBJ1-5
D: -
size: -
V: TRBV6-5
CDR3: CASSYFGQGGNQPQHF
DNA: TGTGCCAGCAGTTACTTTGGGCAGGGTGGTAATCAGCCCCAGCATTTT